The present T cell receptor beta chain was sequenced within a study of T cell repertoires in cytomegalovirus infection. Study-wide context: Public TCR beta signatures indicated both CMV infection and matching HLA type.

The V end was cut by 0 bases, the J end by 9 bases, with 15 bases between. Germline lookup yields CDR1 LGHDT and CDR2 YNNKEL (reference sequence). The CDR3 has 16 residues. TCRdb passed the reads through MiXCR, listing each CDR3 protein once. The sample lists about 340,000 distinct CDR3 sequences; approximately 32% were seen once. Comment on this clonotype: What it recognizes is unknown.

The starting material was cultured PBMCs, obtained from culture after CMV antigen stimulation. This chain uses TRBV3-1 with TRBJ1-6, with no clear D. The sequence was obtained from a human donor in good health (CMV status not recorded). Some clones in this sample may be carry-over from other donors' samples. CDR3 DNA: TGTGCCAGCAGCCAAGATCAGTTTTGGGCGAGTTCACCCCTCCACTTT. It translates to CASSQDQFWASSPLHF.